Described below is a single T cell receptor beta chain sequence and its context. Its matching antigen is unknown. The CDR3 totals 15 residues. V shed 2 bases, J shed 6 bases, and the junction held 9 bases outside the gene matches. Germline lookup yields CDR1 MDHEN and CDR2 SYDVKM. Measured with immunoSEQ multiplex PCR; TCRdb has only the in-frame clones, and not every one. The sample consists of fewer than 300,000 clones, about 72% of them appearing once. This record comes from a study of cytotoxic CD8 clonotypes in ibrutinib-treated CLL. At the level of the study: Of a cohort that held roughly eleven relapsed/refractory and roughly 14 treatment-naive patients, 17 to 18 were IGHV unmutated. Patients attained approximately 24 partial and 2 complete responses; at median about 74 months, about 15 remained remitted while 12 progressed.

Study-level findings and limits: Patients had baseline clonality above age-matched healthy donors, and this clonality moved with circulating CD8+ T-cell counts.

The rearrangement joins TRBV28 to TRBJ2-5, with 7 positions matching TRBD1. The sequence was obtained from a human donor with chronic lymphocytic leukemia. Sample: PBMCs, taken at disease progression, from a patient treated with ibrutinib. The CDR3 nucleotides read TGTGCCAGCAGTTTAGGCCGACTACAGGGGAAGACCCAGTACTTC. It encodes CASSLGRLQGKTQYF.